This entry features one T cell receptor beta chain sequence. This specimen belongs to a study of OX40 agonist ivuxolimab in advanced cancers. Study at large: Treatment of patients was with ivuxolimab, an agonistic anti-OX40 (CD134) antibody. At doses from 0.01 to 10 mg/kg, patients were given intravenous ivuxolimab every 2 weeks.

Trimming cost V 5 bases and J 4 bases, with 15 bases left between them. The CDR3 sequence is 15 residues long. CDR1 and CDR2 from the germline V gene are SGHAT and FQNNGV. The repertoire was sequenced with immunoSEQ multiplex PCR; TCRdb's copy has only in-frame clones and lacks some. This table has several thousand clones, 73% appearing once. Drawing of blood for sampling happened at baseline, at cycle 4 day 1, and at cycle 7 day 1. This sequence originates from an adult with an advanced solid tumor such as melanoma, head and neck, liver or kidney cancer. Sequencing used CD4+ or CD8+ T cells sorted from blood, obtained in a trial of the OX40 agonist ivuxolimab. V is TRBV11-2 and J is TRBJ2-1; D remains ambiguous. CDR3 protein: CASSPITIRYNEQFF. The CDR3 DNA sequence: TGTGCCAGCAGCCCCATAACTATACGATACAATGAGCAGTTCTTC.